This T cell receptor beta chain comes out of a study of beta chain features in type 1 diabetes. A few counts support this clone. Investigators reverse transcribed all isolated RNA, so they sequenced expressed TCRB transcripts. The protocol was immunoSEQ multiplex PCR, while the TCRdb copy is restricted to in-frame clones and leaves out a portion. Of 250,000 to 350,000 clones in the sample, about 15% were seen once. The sequence derives from a man aged 25 to 40 in good health. The sequenced material came from central memory CD4+ T cells from blood.

This CDR3 reads CASSQEKFYNEQFF. The CDR3 nucleotides are TGTGCCAGCAGCCAAGAAAAGTTTTACAATGAGCAGTTCTTC. The V gene is TRBV4-2, the J gene TRBJ2-1; D unclear. The germline V gene has CDR1 LGHNA and CDR2 YNFKEQ. CDR3 length: 14 amino acids. Trimming removed 0 bases from V and 4 bases from J, with 7 bases in between.